This section outlines one T cell receptor beta chain sequence together with its context. What it binds is unknown. CDR3 size: 14 residues. Trimming took off 3 bases at V and 7 bases at J, with 16 bases between the two ends. CDR1 and CDR2 from the germline V gene are MGHRA and YSYEKL. Naive CD8 cells, CD45RO-negative and positively selected for CCR7, excluded terminally differentiated effector memory CD45RA+ cells. The sorted-subset replicate PCRs were given around 190 ng DNA, which is tens of thousands of T cell genomes. Assay used: immunoSEQ multiplex PCR; TCRdb lists only in-frame clones, some missing. Seen here are a few million clones, 80% to 95% observed once, and the top ten hold about 1.7%. The sample comes from a study of shared clonotypes between healthy human individuals. Notes on the study in general: Compared with memory subsets, naive subsets generally had larger estimated richness.

J is TRBJ2-7 and V is TRBV4-1; D not certain. This sequence originates from a man aged 18 to 30 in good health. Some clones in this sample may be carry-over from other donors' samples. Sequencing was carried out using naive CD8+ T cells from PBMCs. The CDR3 region is CASSHPDLHLEQYF. The DNA of the CDR3 is TGCGCCAGCAGCCACCCGGACCTCCACTTAGAGCAGTACTTC.